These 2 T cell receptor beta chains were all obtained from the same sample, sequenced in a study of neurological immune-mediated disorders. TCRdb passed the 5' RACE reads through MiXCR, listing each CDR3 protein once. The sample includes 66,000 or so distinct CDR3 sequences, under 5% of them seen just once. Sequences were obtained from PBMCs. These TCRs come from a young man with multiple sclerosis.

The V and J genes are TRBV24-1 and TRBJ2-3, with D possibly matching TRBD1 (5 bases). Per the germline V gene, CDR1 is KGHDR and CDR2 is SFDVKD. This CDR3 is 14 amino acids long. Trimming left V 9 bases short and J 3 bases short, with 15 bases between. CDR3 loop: CATGVGAVTDTQYF. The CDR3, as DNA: TGTGCCACCGGGGTAGGGGCCGTGACAGATACGCAGTATTTT.

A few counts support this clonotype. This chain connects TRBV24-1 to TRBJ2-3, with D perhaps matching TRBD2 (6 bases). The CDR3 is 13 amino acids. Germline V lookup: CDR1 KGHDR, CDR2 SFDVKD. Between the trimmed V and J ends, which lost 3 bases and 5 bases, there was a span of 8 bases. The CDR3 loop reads CATSDGGVDTQYF. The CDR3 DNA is TGTGCCACCAGTGATGGCGGGGTAGATACGCAGTATTTT.